This T cell receptor (beta chain) was recorded in a study of T cell responses to AZD1222 COVID-19 vaccine. TCRdb's copy holds only in-frame clones and misses some; the assay was immunoSEQ multiplex PCR. The sample gives about 180,000 clones, around 90% of which show up once; about 7.2% is in the top ten. This sequence was found in an adult in good health. The sample in question was peripheral blood, obtained on day 0 of AZD1222 vaccination.

Here the CDR3 DNA reads TGTGCCAGCAGCCCGCCCGGGGGAGAGACCCAGTACTTC. It is translated as CASSPPGGETQYF. The chain is built from TRBV7-2 and TRBJ2-5, with D tentatively TRBD2 (6 bases). The germline V gene encodes CDR1 SGHTA and CDR2 FQGNSA. CDR3 length: 13 residues. V lost 5 bases to trimming and J lost 4 bases, with 11 bases between them.